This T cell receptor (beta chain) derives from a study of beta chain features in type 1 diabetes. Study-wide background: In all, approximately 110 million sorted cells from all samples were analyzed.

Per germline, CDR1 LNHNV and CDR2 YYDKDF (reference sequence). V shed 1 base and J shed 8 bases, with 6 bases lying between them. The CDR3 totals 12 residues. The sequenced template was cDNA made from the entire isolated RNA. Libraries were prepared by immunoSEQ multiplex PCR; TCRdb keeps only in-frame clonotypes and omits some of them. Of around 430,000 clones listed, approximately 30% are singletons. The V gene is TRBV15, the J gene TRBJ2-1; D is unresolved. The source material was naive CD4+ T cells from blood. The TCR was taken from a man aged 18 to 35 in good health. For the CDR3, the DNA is TGTGCCACCAGCAGAGGATTCGATGAGCAGTTCTTC. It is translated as CATSRGFDEQFF.